This is a list of T cell receptor beta chains from one sample in a study of blood T cell repertoires in COVID-19. Clones were read by immunoSEQ multiplex PCR, and TCRdb kept only the in-frame ones, dropping some. The table shows roughly 140,000 clones, with around 81% occurring only once. Sequencing was carried out using PBMCs or T cells enriched from blood (not recorded which). The receptor source for this set is a woman in her thirties or forties who had recovered from COVID-19. CDR3s include the opening cysteine and the closing phenylalanine or tryptophan. D genes are given only for firm matches. Clone size is stated in some rows and not others, as once, few, many or a class when expanded.

J gene: TRBJ1-2; D gene: .; V gene: TRBV11-2; clone size: .; CDR3 protein: CASSTDTLGYTF; CDR3 DNA: TGTGCCAGCAGCACGGACACTCTTGGCTACACCTTC
J gene: TRBJ2-1; D gene: TRBD1; V gene: TRBV18; clone size: .; CDR3 protein: CASRQGDEQFF; CDR3 DNA: TGTGCCAGCCGACAGGGAGATGAGCAGTTCTTC
J gene: TRBJ2-1; D gene: .; V gene: TRBV5-1; clone size: .; CDR3 protein: CASSADNYNEQFF; CDR3 DNA: TGCGCCAGCAGCGCCGACAATTACAATGAGCAGTTCTTC
J gene: TRBJ1-4; D gene: .; V gene: TRBV30; clone size: .; CDR3 protein: CAWRREGSRKEKLFF; CDR3 DNA: TGTGCCTGGAGGAGGGAAGGCTCCCGAAAAGAAAAACTGTTTTTT
J gene: TRBJ1-2; D gene: .; V gene: TRBV6-6; clone size: few; CDR3 protein: CASTRGGSYGYTF; CDR3 DNA: TGTGCCAGCACCAGAGGAGGCTCCTATGGCTACACCTTC
J gene: TRBJ1-4; D gene: .; V gene: TRBV12-3/TRBV12-4; clone size: .; CDR3 protein: CASRLREVEKLFF; CDR3 DNA: TGTGCCAGCAGACTTCGGGAAGTAGAAAAACTGTTTTTT
J gene: TRBJ1-2; D gene: TRBD1; V gene: TRBV5-1; clone size: .; CDR3 protein: CASSLVGDSVANGYTF; CDR3 DNA: TGCGCCAGCAGCTTGGTCGGGGACAGTGTTGCTAATGGCTACACCTTC
J gene: TRBJ2-5; D gene: .; V gene: TRBV7-9; clone size: .; CDR3 protein: CASSDLWGEWGQETQYF; CDR3 DNA: TGTGCCAGCAGCGACCTTTGGGGGGAGTGGGGCCAAGAGACCCAGTACTTC
J gene: TRBJ2-7; D gene: TRBD2; V gene: TRBV12-3/TRBV12-4; clone size: once; CDR3 protein: CASSPTRREGQYF; CDR3 DNA: TGTGCCAGCAGTCCAACCCGACGGGAGGGGCAGTACTTC
J gene: TRBJ1-5; D gene: TRBD1; V gene: TRBV2; clone size: .; CDR3 protein: CASSVGTGGNQPQHF; CDR3 DNA: TGTGCCAGCAGTGTTGGGACAGGGGGTAATCAGCCCCAGCATTTT
J gene: TRBJ2-1; D gene: TRBD2; V gene: TRBV5-1; clone size: .; CDR3 protein: CASSTRAGGDEQFF; CDR3 DNA: TGCGCCAGCAGCACGCGAGCGGGGGGGGATGAGCAGTTCTTC
J gene: TRBJ2-7; D gene: TRBD2; V gene: TRBV19; clone size: .; CDR3 protein: CASSIASGSEQYF; CDR3 DNA: TGTGCCAGTAGTATCGCTAGCGGGAGCGAGCAGTACTTC
J gene: TRBJ2-1; D gene: TRBD2; V gene: TRBV14; clone size: .; CDR3 protein: CASSQGTSGSPGEQFF; CDR3 DNA: TGTGCCAGCAGCCAAGGGACTAGCGGGAGCCCTGGTGAGCAGTTCTTC
J gene: TRBJ1-4; D gene: .; V gene: TRBV5-1; clone size: .; CDR3 protein: CASSLSGAGATNEKLFF; CDR3 DNA: TGCGCCAGCAGCTTGAGCGGGGCGGGGGCAACTAATGAAAAACTGTTTTTT
J gene: TRBJ2-7; D gene: TRBD1; V gene: TRBV7-9; clone size: .; CDR3 protein: CASSFPDRPKYEQYF; CDR3 DNA: TGTGCCAGCAGCTTTCCGGACAGGCCAAAATACGAGCAGTACTTC
J gene: TRBJ1-1; D gene: .; V gene: TRBV3-1/TRBV3-2; clone size: .; CDR3 protein: CASSQGTFRTEAFF; CDR3 DNA: TGTGCCAGCAGCCAAGGTACATTTCGTACTGAAGCTTTCTTT
J gene: TRBJ1-2; D gene: .; V gene: TRBV18; clone size: .; CDR3 protein: CASSPRQEGSTNYGYTF; CDR3 DNA: TGTGCCAGCTCACCCCGGCAGGAGGGGTCCACTAACTATGGCTACACCTTC
J gene: TRBJ1-2; D gene: .; V gene: TRBV7-8; clone size: .; CDR3 protein: CASSLKSGGGSYGYTF; CDR3 DNA: TGTGCCAGCAGCTTAAAGAGCGGGGGGGGGTCCTATGGCTACACCTTC
J gene: TRBJ1-5; D gene: .; V gene: TRBV5-4; clone size: once; CDR3 protein: CASSEGQDQPQHF; CDR3 DNA: TGTGCCAGCAGTGAGGGACAAGACCAGCCCCAGCATTTT
J gene: TRBJ1-1; D gene: TRBD1; V gene: TRBV4-1; clone size: .; CDR3 protein: CASSQGQGMNTEAFF; CDR3 DNA: TGCGCCAGCAGCCAAGGACAGGGAATGAACACTGAAGCTTTCTTT
J gene: TRBJ2-5; D gene: TRBD2; V gene: TRBV6-5; clone size: once; CDR3 protein: CASRGLAGGETQYF; CDR3 DNA: TGTGCCAGCAGGGGACTAGCGGGAGGAGAGACCCAGTACTTC
J gene: TRBJ2-7; D gene: TRBD2; V gene: TRBV15; clone size: .; CDR3 protein: CATSRDGTSAYEQYF; CDR3 DNA: TGTGCCACCAGCAGAGATGGGACTAGCGCCTACGAGCAGTACTTC
J gene: TRBJ2-1; D gene: .; V gene: TRBV18; clone size: .; CDR3 protein: CASSPGQQGEQFF; CDR3 DNA: TGTGCCAGCTCACCAGGACAACAAGGAGAGCAGTTCTTC
J gene: TRBJ2-4; D gene: .; V gene: TRBV7-9; clone size: .; CDR3 protein: CASSLGQGLAKNIQYF; CDR3 DNA: TGTGCCAGCAGCTTAGGTCAGGGACTAGCCAAAAACATTCAGTACTTC
J gene: TRBJ2-1; D gene: .; V gene: TRBV18; clone size: .; CDR3 protein: CASSPQDNNEQFF; CDR3 DNA: TGTGCCAGCTCACCACAGGACAACAATGAGCAGTTCTTC
J gene: TRBJ1-1; D gene: TRBD1; V gene: TRBV5-1; clone size: .; CDR3 protein: CASSIGQGVTEAFF; CDR3 DNA: TGCGCCAGCAGCATAGGACAGGGGGTCACTGAAGCTTTCTTT
J gene: TRBJ2-7; D gene: TRBD1; V gene: TRBV29-1; clone size: .; CDR3 protein: CSVAVGTGGWYEQYF; CDR3 DNA: TGCAGCGTAGCTGTCGGGACAGGGGGCTGGTACGAGCAGTACTTC
J gene: TRBJ2-1; D gene: TRBD2; V gene: TRBV7-6; clone size: .; CDR3 protein: CASSPIMGLDNNEQFF; CDR3 DNA: TGTGCCAGCAGCCCCATAATGGGACTAGATAACAATGAGCAGTTCTTC
J gene: TRBJ2-5; D gene: TRBD1; V gene: TRBV5-1; clone size: .; CDR3 protein: CASSPGQPQETQYF; CDR3 DNA: TGCGCCAGCAGCCCGGGACAGCCCCAAGAGACCCAGTACTTC
J gene: TRBJ2-5; D gene: TRBD1; V gene: TRBV27; clone size: .; CDR3 protein: CASSQNRGRQTQYF; CDR3 DNA: TGTGCCAGCAGTCAAAACAGGGGGCGTCAGACCCAGTACTTC
J gene: TRBJ1-5; D gene: .; V gene: TRBV30; clone size: .; CDR3 protein: CAWSVSYSNQPQHF; CDR3 DNA: TGTGCCTGGAGTGTTTCGTATAGCAATCAGCCCCAGCATTTT
J gene: TRBJ1-2; D gene: .; V gene: TRBV3-1/TRBV3-2; clone size: few; CDR3 protein: CASSQGDSIPNYGYTF; CDR3 DNA: TGTGCCAGCAGCCAAGGAGACAGTATTCCTAACTATGGCTACACCTTC